This T cell receptor beta chain was obtained from a study of radiation and T cells in renal cell carcinoma. Looking at the study overall: Nephrectomy followed 15 Gy stereotactic body radiation by 4 weeks.

Produced via immunoSEQ multiplex PCR; TCRdb's table is partial and in-frame only. The table has about 160,000 clones, about 88% seen once. Trimming took off 1 base at V and 4 bases at J, with 8 bases between the two ends. Germline V gene data show CDR1 as SGHDN and CDR2 as FVKESK. The CDR3 runs to 14 residues. Sample time point: baseline pretreatment blood. As to treatment: 15 Gy SBRT to primary tumor, nephrectomy 4 weeks later. The patient's renal cell carcinoma had clear cell pathology. The sequenced sample was blood, obtained from a patient whose treatment included radiotherapy and nephrectomy. This chain joins TRBV14 and TRBJ1-3; D remains unclear. The receptor was derived from a woman between 70 and 85 years old with renal cell carcinoma. CDR3 amino acids: CASSQGGIGNTIYF. CDR3 coding DNA: TGTGCCAGCAGCCAAGGCGGAATCGGAAACACCATATATTTT.